This T cell receptor (beta chain) was observed in a study of OX40 agonist ivuxolimab in advanced cancers. The method was immunoSEQ multiplex PCR; TCRdb's version includes in-frame clones alone and lacks a portion of them. The profile shows 70,000 or so clones, 80% to 90% of them singletons. CDR1 is SGHTS and CDR2 is YDEGEE in the germline V gene. The CDR3 consists of 14 residues. The ends were cut back, 4 bases at V and 5 bases at J, with 15 bases in the middle. Study-level results: The average count of expanded clones was higher among CD8+ T cells than among CD4+.

A remark on this clone: Its antigen is unknown.

The specimen was CD4+ or CD8+ T cells sorted from blood, collected in a trial of the OX40 agonist ivuxolimab. The chain uses TRBV5-8 and TRBJ2-5; tentative D call: TRBD2 (5 bases). This clonotype was sampled from an adult with an advanced solid tumor such as melanoma, head and neck, liver or kidney cancer. CDR3 protein: CASSMEASRETQYF. CDR3 bases: TGTGCCAGCAGCATGGAGGCATCAAGGGAGACCCAGTACTTC.